The rows below give T cell receptor beta chains drawn from one sample of a study of regulatory T cells in long-lasting Graves disease. TCRdb used MiXCR to reprocess the multiplex PCR reads, holding one entry per CDR3 protein. This repertoire shows approximately 230,000 distinct CDR3 sequences, approximately 16% found once; its top ten account for around 21%. Material: peripheral blood mononuclear cells (PBMCs), obtained at new diagnosis, from a patient treated with antithyroid drugs. These receptors all come from a female donor with Graves disease. The CDR3 runs from the conserved cysteine through the conserved F or W. The D gene is left open where the match is weak. Clone size is not always given. Where it is, it says once, few, many or a class for expanded clones.

v_call	j_call	clone_size	d_call	cdr3_aa	cdr3_nt
TRBV12-3/TRBV12-4	TRBJ2-5	.	TRBD2	CASRQAGGPQETQYF	TGTGCCAGCAGACAAGCGGGAGGCCCACAAGAGACCCAGTACTTC
TRBV19	TRBJ1-3	few	.	CASSMDHYSGNTIYF	TGTGCCAGTAGTATGGACCACTACTCTGGAAACACCATATATTTT
TRBV2	TRBJ2-5	many	.	CASSSDFQETQYF	TGTGCCAGCAGCTCCGACTTCCAAGAGACCCAGTACTTC
TRBV10-3	TRBJ2-1	many	TRBD2	CAISEISGRATNEQFF	TGTGCCATCAGCGAGATAAGCGGGAGGGCCACCAATGAGCAGTTCTTC
TRBV10-3	TRBJ2-1	many	TRBD2	CATSGLAGVNEQFF	TGTGCCACCAGTGGGCTAGCGGGAGTAAATGAGCAGTTCTTC
TRBV18	TRBJ2-7	.	.	CASSPGHLSYEQYF	TGTGCCAGCTCGCCAGGACATCTCTCCTACGAGCAGTACTTC
TRBV19	TRBJ2-5	many	TRBD2	CASSILTSAETQYF	TGTGCCAGTAGTATATTGACTAGCGCTGAGACCCAGTACTTC
TRBV7-9	TRBJ2-2	once	.	CASSLTEGGTGELFF	TGTGCCAGCAGCCTCACCGAAGGTGGGACCGGGGAGCTGTTTTTT
TRBV9	TRBJ1-1	many	.	CASSPGRVNTEAFF	TGTGCCAGCAGCCCAGGAAGGGTAAACACTGAAGCTTTCTTT
TRBV6-5	TRBJ1-6	many	.	CASSYPGTKNSPLHF	TGTGCCAGCAGTTACCCCGGGACAAAAAATTCACCCCTCCACTTT
TRBV30	TRBJ2-5	few	.	CAWSVAQGWKTQYF	TGTGCCTGGAGTGTGGCCCAGGGCTGGAAGACCCAGTACTTC
TRBV7-7	TRBJ2-5	few	.	CASSRLPAPLVKETQYF	TGTGCTAGCAGCCGCTTACCCGCTCCCCTGGTCAAAGAGACCCAGTACTTC
TRBV6-5	TRBJ1-4	many	.	CASSSLGEKLFF	TGTGCCAGCAGTTCCCTAGGCGAAAAACTGTTTTTT
TRBV30	TRBJ1-1	.	TRBD1	CAWRTGKNTEAFF	TGTGCCTGGAGGACAGGGAAGAACACTGAAGCTTTCTTT
TRBV10-2	TRBJ1-2	many	.	CASSWDLPEGYTF	TGCGCCAGCAGCTGGGACCTCCCGGAGGGCTACACCTTC
TRBV9	TRBJ1-2	many	.	CASSVGAANYGYTF	TGTGCCAGCAGCGTAGGGGCAGCTAACTATGGCTACACCTTC